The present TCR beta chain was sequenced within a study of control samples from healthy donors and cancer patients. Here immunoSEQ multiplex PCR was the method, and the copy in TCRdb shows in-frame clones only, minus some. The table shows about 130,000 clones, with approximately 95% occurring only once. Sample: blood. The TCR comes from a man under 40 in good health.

This CDR3 is CASSLVGQGNEQYF. DNA of the CDR3: TGTGCCAGCAGCTTAGTGGGACAGGGAAACGAGCAGTACTTC. The rearrangement links TRBV7-9 to TRBJ2-7, with TRBD1 identical over 9 bases. Germline V gene sequence: CDR1 SEHNR, CDR2 FQNEAQ (reference sequence). This CDR3 is built from 14 residues. The V gene end was trimmed by 1 base and the J gene end by 5 bases; junction bases not matched to a gene: 3.